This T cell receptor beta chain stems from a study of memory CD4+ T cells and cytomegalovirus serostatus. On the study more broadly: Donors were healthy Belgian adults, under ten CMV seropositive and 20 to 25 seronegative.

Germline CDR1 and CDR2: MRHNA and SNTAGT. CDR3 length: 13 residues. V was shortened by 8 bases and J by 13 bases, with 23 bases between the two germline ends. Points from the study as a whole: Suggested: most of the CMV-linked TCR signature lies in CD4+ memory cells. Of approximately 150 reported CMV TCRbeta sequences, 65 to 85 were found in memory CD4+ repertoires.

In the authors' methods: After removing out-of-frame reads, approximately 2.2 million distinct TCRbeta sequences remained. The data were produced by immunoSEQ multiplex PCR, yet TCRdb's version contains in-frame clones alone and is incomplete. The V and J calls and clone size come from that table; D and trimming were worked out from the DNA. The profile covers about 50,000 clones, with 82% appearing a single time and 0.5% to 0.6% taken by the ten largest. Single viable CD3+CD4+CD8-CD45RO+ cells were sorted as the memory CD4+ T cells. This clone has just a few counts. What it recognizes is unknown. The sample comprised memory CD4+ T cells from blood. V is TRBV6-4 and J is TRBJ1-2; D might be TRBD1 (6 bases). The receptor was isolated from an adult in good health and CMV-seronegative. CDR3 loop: CASAVDQQGHTTF. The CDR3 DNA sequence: TGTGCCAGCGCCGTGGACCAACAGGGACATACCACCTTC.